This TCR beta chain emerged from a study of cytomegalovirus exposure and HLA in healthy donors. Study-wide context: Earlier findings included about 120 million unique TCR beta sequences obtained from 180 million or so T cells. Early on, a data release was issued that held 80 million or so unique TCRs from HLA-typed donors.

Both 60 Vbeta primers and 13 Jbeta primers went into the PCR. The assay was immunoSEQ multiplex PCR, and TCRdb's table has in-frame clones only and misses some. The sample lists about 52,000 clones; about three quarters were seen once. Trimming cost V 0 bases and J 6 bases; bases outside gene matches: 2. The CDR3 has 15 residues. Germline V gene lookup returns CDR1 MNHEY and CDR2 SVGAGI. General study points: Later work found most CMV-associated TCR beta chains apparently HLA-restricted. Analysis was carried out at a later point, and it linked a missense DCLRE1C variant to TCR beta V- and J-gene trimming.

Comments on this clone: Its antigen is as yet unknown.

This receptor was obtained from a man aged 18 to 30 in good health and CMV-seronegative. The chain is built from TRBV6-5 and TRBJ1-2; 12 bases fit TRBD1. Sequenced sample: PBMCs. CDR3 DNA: TGTGCCAGCAGTTACTCGGGACAGGGGGCGGATGGCTACACCTTC. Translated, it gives CASSYSGQGADGYTF.